The entry that follows covers one T cell receptor beta chain sequence. Its antigen is undetermined. Additional DNA sequences in this sample encode the identical CDR3. These data belong to a study of shared clonotypes between healthy human individuals. Study-level results: The study found lower generation probabilities in non-shared clonotypes than in those shared by all four donors. Sequencing depth was a factor that was expected to affect clonotype sharing among donors.

The run depth of the assay was deep. TCRdb's table, derived via immunoSEQ multiplex PCR, lists solely in-frame clones and lacks some. The sample lists over a million clones, roughly 97% occurring once. CDR3 length: 11 residues. Germline CDR1 reads DFQATT; CDR2 reads SNEGSKA (reference sequence). The V and J ends lost 3 bases and 7 bases respectively, with 7 bases between them. The source material was naive CD4+ T cells sorted from blood. Described subset: CD45RA+ positively selected. The gene calls are TRBV20-1 and TRBJ2-1; the D is unclear. This receptor was taken from a man younger than 40 in good health. In nucleotides, the CDR3 is TGCAGTGCTAGCGGTCTTAATGAGCAGTTCTTC. Its protein is CSASGLNEQFF.